This T cell receptor beta chain was observed in a study of early T cells in non-severe SARS-CoV-2 infection. Study context: Chains from this unsorted whole-blood bulk RNA could not be paired. Findings and limits, study-wide: VDJdb-based matching was biased toward anti-spike CD8 responses and missed private and CD4 specificities.

Germline CDR1 DFQATT, CDR2 SNEGSKA (reference sequence). J was trimmed by 3 bases and V by 8 bases; bases with no gene match: 9. The CDR3 consists of 13 residues. Individual cDNA molecules received unique molecular identifiers during library preparation. TCRdb re-called the 5' RACE reads with MiXCR, one entry per CDR3 protein. Of tens of thousands of distinct CDR3 sequences listed, about 8.9% are singletons. Only a few counts were recorded for this clonotype. Its antigen is still unknown. Specimen: whole blood. This sequence was found in an adult who was a healthcare worker with PCR-confirmed SARS-CoV-2 infection or an uninfected control (not recorded which). The V call is TRBV20-1, the J call TRBJ2-5, with 7 bases identical to TRBD1. The CDR3 reads CSSWGQNEETQYF. The CDR3 DNA is TGCAGTTCCTGGGGACAGAATGAAGAGACCCAGTACTTC.